This T cell receptor (beta chain) is drawn from a study of T cell changes during pregnancy in multiple sclerosis. Assay used: immunoSEQ multiplex PCR; TCRdb lists only in-frame clones, some missing. The sample has around 60,000 clones, about 90% seen once; the top ten hold approximately 0.49%. The CDR3 spans 13 residues. Looked up from germline, CDR1 is LNHDA and CDR2 is SQIVND (reference sequence). V was trimmed by 3 bases and J by 2 bases, leaving 7 bases between them. The chain is built from TRBV19 and TRBJ1-2; D remains unclear. The sequencing here drew on CD4+ T cells from peripheral blood mononuclear cells, taken after pregnancy. The TCR comes from a female donor in good health, enrolled as a control in a pregnancy study. CDR3 sequence (DNA): TGTGCCAGTAGTATGAGGCAGAACTATGGCTACACCTTC. It codes for CASSMRQNYGYTF.